The 15 T cell receptor beta chains given below trace back to one sample, sequenced in a study of tumor and adjacent non-tumor tissue in lung cancer. A modified ARM-PCR protocol with three rounds of nested PCR amplified TCRbeta. TCRdb itself ran the multiplex PCR reads through MiXCR, one entry per CDR3 protein. The data show under 150,000 distinct CDR3 sequences, about 71% seen once. This sample's RNA came from whole unsorted tissue. Sequencing input: lung tumor tissue. These receptors were obtained from a man in his sixties with small cell lung cancer.

This sequence joins TRBV20-1 and TRBJ2-7; D possibly corresponds to TRBD1 (8 bases). The germline CDR1 and CDR2 sequences are DFQATT and SNEGSKA (reference sequence). The length of the CDR3 is 13 residues. V was pared by 8 bases and J by 4 bases, with 18 bases between. The CDR3 DNA reads as TGCAGTACTCACACAGGGGGAGGGTACGAGCAGTACTTC. Translated, it gives CSTHTGGGYEQYF.

As concerns this clonotype: One base away lies a much larger clone, so this may be a sequencing read error. The rearrangement joins TRBV20-1 to TRBJ2-3; TRBD2 is a possible D gene (5 bases). Germline assignment: CDR1 DFQATT and CDR2 SNEGSKA (reference sequence). This CDR3 comprises 14 residues. The CDR3 is CSALGISSIDTQYF. As DNA, the CDR3 is TGCAGTGCCTTGGGGATCTCTAGCATAGATACGCAGTATTTT.

V and J are TRBV12-3 or TRBV12-4 and TRBJ2-7, with 10 bases lining up with TRBD1. The trim removed 6 bases at V and 4 bases at J, leaving 15 bases unmatched. The CDR3 is 17 amino acids. CDR3 DNA: TGTGCCAGCAGCCCCTACACTTCCGACAGGGGGCAATACGAGCAGTACTTC. It translates to CASSPYTSDRGQYEQYF.

The table lists this clonotype with a few counts. V usage is TRBV20-1 and J usage is TRBJ1-2; D possibly corresponds to TRBD1 (6 bases). V was shortened by 3 bases and J by 12 bases, with 17 bases between the two germline ends. CDR3 length: 12 residues. CDR1 and CDR2 (germline): DFQATT, SNEGSKA (reference sequence). The CDR3 spells CSASFSGAGNTF. In DNA form, the CDR3 reads TGCAGTGCTAGTTTTTCGGGGGCGGGGAACACCTTC.

The chain has TRBV28 and TRBJ2-5, with D possibly being TRBD1 (5 bases). The CDR3 totals 13 residues. Germline values: CDR1 MDHEN, CDR2 SYDVKM. V was shortened by 7 bases and J by 5 bases, with 14 bases between the two germline ends. CDR3 sequence reads: CASTLQGAETQYF. The CDR3 nucleotides read TGTGCCAGCACCCTACAAGGGGCTGAGACCCAGTACTTC.

To note about this clonotype: Sequence at one end of the junction differs from germline and may be a read error. The chain recombines TRBV6-1 with TRBJ2-3, with D possibly matching TRBD2 (7 bases). The CDR3 has 15 amino acids. Germline V gives CDR1 MNHNS, CDR2 SASEGT. DNA of the CDR3: TGTGCCAGCAACGAGGGGGGGTATAGCACAAATACGCAGTATTTC. Its translation: CASNEGGYSTNTQYF.

The chain is built from TRBV20-1 and TRBJ2-1, with D perhaps TRBD2 (5 bases). The germline CDR1 and CDR2 sequences are DFQATT and SNEGSKA (reference sequence). Trimming cost V 3 bases and J 0 bases, with 9 bases left between them. CDR3 size: 14 residues. The DNA for the CDR3 is TGCAGTGCTAGTCAGGCGGGCTCCTACAATGAGCAGTTCTTC. Translated: CSASQAGSYNEQFF.

With regard to this clonotype: A read error is possible here, since a much larger clone lies one base away. The V gene is TRBV29-1, the J gene TRBJ2-3, with D uncertain. The CDR3 covers 15 residues. Germline V lookup: CDR1 SQVTM, CDR2 ANQGSEA. Trimming took off 6 bases at V and 0 bases at J, with 16 bases between the two ends. The CDR3 here is CSVVVVVSSTDTQYF. The CDR3 nucleotides read TGCAGCGTCGTCGTGGTCGTTTCTAGCACAGATACGCAGTATTTT.

This clonotype has a single count. The junction departs from germline at one end; a sequencing error may be responsible. The chain links TRBV20-1 to TRBJ2-5, with no clear D. CDR3 length: 16 residues. The germline CDR1 and CDR2 sequences are DFQATT and SNEGSKA (reference sequence). The CDR3 protein is CSARRAGLGYQETQYF. Written as DNA, the CDR3 is TGCAGTGCTAGACGTGCCGGGCTGGGGTACCAAGAGACCCAGTATTTC.

Of note for this clonotype: Since a much larger clone is just one base distant, this may be a read error. The chain links TRBV29-1 to TRBJ2-7; TRBD1 might be the D (6 bases). This CDR3 has 15 amino acids. Germline lookup yields CDR1 SQVTM and CDR2 ANQGSEA. Between the trimmed V and J ends, which lost 7 bases and 4 bases, there was a span of 23 bases. Here the CDR3 DNA reads TGCAGCGCGAACGACCCAGGGGCCTCCCAGTACGAGCAGTACGTC. Protein sequence: CSANDPGASQYEQYV.

The V and J genes are TRBV7-8 and TRBJ2-1, with TRBD2 as a possible D gene (6 bases). This CDR3 contains 13 residues. V lost 1 base, J lost 9 bases, and 10 bases lay in between. CDR1 is SGHVS, CDR2 FQNEAQ, per germline. The CDR3: CASSLVPGSEQFF. CDR3 sequence (DNA): TGTGCCAGCAGCTTAGTCCCCGGGAGTGAGCAGTTCTTC. Drawing the rest from reference TRBV7-8 and TRBJ2-1, the complete variable domain is GAGVSQSPRYKVAKRGQDVALRCDPISGHVSLFWYQQALGQGPEFLTYFQNEAQLDKSGLPSDRFFAERPEGSVSTLKIQRTQQEDSAVYLCASSLVPGSEQFFGPGTRLTVL.

The chain uses TRBV12-5 and TRBJ2-2; D remains ambiguous. The CDR3 runs to 11 residues. Germline assignment: CDR1 LGHNT and CDR2 FRNRAP. The V gene lost 6 bases and the J gene lost 6 bases, with 5 bases spanning the gap. CDR3 amino acids: CASGEPGELFF. The CDR3 coding sequence is TGTGCTAGTGGGGAGCCCGGGGAGCTGTTTTTT.

A remark on this clonotype: Mismatch with germline at one junction end may stem from a read error. The CDR3 nucleotides are TGTGCCAGCAGTTTGGCAGAGAACAATGAAGCTTCATTT. Amino acids: CASSLAENNEASF. The genes are TRBV12-3 or TRBV12-4 and TRBJ1-1; D remains unclear. The CDR3 runs 13 residues.

V gene TRBV6-1 combines with J gene TRBJ2-1; no firm D call. This CDR3 is 14 amino acids long. The V gene's germline CDR1 is MNHNS and CDR2 SASEGT. V lost 2 bases and J 12 bases, leaving 17 bases between the germline ends. The chain's CDR3 is CASSEYSRSPRQFF. In nucleotides, the CDR3 is TGTGCCAGCAGTGAATATTCGCGTTCTCCCAGGCAGTTCTTC.

CDR3 residues: CASSPALAASTDTQYF. CDR3 in DNA: TGTGCCAGCAGCCCCGCTCTAGCAGCTAGCACAGATACGCAGTATTTT. The rearrangement links TRBV6-6 to TRBJ2-3; D is perhaps TRBD2 (5 bases). CDR1 and CDR2 (germline): MNHNY, SVGAGI (reference sequence). The CDR3 totals 16 residues. V lost 6 bases and J 0 bases, leaving 16 bases between the germline ends.